This note documents a single T cell receptor beta chain sequence. As yet, its antigen is unknown. Cultured CD4+ T-cell DNA underwent Oncomine TCR Beta short-read sequencing. TCRdb fed the PCR reads into MiXCR, producing one record per CDR3 protein. Of around 15,000 distinct CDR3 sequences in the sample, about 73% were seen once. V lost 5 bases and J lost 2; bases outside the gene matches: 12. The CDR3 sequence is 19 residues long. CDR1 SGHVS and CDR2 FNYEAQ come from the germline V gene. Treatment of the sample: approximately nine-day PBMC culture with coronavirus spike peptide pools or control peptides (ViraFEST assay). The medium had half its volume replaced with fresh IL-2 medium on days 3 and 7. These data belong to a study of vaccination and CD4 T cells after COVID-19. Across the study: Four females and six males made up the convalescents, with two Hispanic.

The sequence was collected from a human donor who had recovered from COVID-19. V gene TRBV7-6 combines with J gene TRBJ2-7; 16 nucleotides match TRBD2. The sample was CD4+ T cells from blood, cultured in vitro. The CDR3 nucleotides are TGTGCCAGCAGCCACCCGGGACTAGCGGGAGGGCGGGAGACCTACGAGCAGTACTTC. Its protein is CASSHPGLAGGRETYEQYF.